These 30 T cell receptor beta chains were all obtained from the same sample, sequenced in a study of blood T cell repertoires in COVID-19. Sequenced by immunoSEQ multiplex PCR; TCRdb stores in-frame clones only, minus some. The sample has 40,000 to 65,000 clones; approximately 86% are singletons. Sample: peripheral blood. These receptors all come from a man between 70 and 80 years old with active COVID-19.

Written as DNA, the CDR3 is TGCGCCAGCAGCTCGGGACAGGGATGGTATGGCTACACCTTC. Translated, it gives CASSSGQGWYGYTF. The chain has TRBV5-1 and TRBJ1-2, with 9 positions matching TRBD1. The junction had 5 bases not matched to a gene; V was cut back by 3 bases and J by 5 bases. The CDR3 is made up of 14 amino acids. Germline-derived CDR1 and CDR2 are SGHRS and YFSETQ.

CDR3 residues: CASSWTGMVGYTF. CDR3 nucleotides: TGTGCCAGCAGTTGGACAGGGATGGTGGGCTACACCTTC. This chain links TRBV6-5 with TRBJ1-2, with 8 positions matching TRBD1. The CDR3 length is 13 residues. Per the germline V gene, CDR1 is MNHEY and CDR2 is SVGAGI. Trimming at V came to 4 bases and at J to 8 bases, leaving 6 bases not matched to a gene.

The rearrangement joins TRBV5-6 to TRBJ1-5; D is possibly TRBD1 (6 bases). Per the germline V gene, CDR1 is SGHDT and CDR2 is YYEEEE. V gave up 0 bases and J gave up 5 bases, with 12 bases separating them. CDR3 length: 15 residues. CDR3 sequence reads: CASSLGQASYQPQHF. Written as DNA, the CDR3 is TGTGCCAGCAGCTTGGGACAGGCCTCATATCAGCCCCAGCATTTT.

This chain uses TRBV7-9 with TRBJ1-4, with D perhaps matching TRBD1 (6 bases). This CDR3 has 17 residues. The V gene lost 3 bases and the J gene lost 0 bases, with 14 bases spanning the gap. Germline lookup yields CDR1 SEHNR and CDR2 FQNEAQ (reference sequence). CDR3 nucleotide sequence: TGTGCCAGCAGCTTCCGGCAGGGGTTTGCAACTAATGAAAAACTGTTTTTT. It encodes CASSFRQGFATNEKLFF.

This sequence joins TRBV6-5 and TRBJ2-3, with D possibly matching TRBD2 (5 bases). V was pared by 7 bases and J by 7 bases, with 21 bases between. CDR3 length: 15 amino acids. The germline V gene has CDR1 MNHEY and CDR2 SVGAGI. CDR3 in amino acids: CASTQKDYGGYTQYF. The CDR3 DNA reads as TGTGCCAGCACCCAAAAAGACTACGGCGGGTATACGCAGTATTTT.

CDR3 sequence: CASSRSGGVTGELFF. The CDR3 DNA follows: TGTGCCAGCAGCCGTAGCGGGGGAGTCACCGGGGAGCTGTTTTTT. This rearrangement joins TRBV7-3 to TRBJ2-2; TRBD2 aligns across 9 bases. Trimming removed 5 bases from V and 4 bases from J; junction bases left unmatched: 5. The CDR3 runs 15 residues. Looked up from germline, CDR1 is SGHTA and CDR2 is FQGTGA.

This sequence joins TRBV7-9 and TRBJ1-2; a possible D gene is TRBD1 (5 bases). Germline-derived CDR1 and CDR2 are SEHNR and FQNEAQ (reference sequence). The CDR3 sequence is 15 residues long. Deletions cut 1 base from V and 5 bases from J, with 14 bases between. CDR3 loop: CASSLEVQGRYGYTF. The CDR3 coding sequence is TGTGCCAGCAGCTTAGAGGTCCAGGGAAGGTATGGCTACACCTTC.

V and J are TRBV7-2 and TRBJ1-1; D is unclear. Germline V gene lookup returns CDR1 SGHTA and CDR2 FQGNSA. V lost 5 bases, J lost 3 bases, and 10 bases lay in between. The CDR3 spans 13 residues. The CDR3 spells CASSPIADTEAFF. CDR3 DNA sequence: TGTGCCAGCAGCCCCATCGCGGACACTGAAGCTTTCTTT.

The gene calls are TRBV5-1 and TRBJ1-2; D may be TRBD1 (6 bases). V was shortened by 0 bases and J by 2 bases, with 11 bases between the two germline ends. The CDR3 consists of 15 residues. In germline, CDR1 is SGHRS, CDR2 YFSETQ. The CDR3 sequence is CASSLEGVPNYGYTF. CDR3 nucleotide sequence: TGCGCCAGCAGCTTGGAGGGGGTACCAAACTATGGCTACACCTTC. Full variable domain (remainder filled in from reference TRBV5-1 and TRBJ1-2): KAGVTQTPRYLIKTRGQQVTLSCSPISGHRSVSWYQQTPGQGLQFLFEYFSETQRNKGNFPGRFSGRQFSNSRSEMNVSTLELGDSALYLCASSLEGVPNYGYTFGSGTRLTVV.

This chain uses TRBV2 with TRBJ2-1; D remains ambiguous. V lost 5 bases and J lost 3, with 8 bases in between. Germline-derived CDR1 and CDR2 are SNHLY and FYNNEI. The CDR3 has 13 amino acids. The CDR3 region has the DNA TGTGCCAGCAGTCGTAACTACTACAATGAGCAGTTCTTC. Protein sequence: CASSRNYYNEQFF.

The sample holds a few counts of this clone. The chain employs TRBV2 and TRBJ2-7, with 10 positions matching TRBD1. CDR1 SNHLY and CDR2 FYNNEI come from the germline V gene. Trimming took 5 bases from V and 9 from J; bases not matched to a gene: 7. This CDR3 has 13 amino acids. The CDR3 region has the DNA TGTGCCAGCAGTATGGGACAGGGGATCGTGCAGTACTTC. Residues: CASSMGQGIVQYF.

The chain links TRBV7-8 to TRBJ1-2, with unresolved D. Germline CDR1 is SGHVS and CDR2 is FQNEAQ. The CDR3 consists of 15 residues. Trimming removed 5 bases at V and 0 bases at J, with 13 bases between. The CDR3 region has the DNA TGTGCCAGCAGCCCCCGCGCGAGTACTAACTATGGCTACACCTTC. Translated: CASSPRASTNYGYTF.

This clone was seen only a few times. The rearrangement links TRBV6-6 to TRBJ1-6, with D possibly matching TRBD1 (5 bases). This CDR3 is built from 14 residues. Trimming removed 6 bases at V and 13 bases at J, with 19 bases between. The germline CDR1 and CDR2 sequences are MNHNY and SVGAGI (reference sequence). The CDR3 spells CASSLYRDSNPLHF. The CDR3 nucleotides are TGTGCCAGCAGCCTATACCGGGACTCAAATCCCCTCCACTTT.

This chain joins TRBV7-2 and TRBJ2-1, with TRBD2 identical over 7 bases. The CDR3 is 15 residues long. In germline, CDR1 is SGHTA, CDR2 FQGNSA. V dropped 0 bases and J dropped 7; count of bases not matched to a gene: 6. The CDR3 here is CASSLAHGGGNEQFF. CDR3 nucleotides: TGTGCCAGCAGCTTAGCACATGGGGGGGGGAATGAGCAGTTCTTC.

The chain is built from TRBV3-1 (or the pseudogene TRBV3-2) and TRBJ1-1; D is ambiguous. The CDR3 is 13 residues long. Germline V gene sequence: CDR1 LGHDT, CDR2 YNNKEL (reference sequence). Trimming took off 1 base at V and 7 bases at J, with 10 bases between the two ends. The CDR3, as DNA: TGTGCCAGCAGCCAAGCGCTGACTTTTGAAGCTTTCTTT. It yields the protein CASSQALTFEAFF.

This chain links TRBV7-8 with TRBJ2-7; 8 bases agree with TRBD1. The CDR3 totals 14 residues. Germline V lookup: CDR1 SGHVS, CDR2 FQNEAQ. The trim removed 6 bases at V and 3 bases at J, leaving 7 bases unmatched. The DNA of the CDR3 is TGTGCCAGCAGTCCTCCAGGGGGCGTCTACGAGCAGTACTTC. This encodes CASSPPGGVYEQYF.

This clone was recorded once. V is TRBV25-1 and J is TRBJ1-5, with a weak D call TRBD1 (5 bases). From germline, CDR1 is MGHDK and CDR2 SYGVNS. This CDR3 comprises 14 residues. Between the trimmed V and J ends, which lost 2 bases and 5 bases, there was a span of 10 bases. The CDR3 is CASSEPLGDQPQHF. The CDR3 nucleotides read TGTGCCAGCAGTGAACCCTTAGGGGATCAGCCCCAGCATTTT.

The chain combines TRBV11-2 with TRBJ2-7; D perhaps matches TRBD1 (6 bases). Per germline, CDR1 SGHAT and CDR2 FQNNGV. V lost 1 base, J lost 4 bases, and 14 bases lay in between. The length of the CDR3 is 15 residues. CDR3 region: CASSLGGRGIYEQYF. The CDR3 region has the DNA TGTGCCAGCAGCTTAGGAGGTAGGGGGATATACGAGCAGTACTTC.

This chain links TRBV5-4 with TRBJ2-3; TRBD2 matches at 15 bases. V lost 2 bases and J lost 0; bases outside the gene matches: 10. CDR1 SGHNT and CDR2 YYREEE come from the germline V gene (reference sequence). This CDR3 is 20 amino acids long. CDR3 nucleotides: TGTGCCAGCAGCTTCGGACTAGCGGGGGGGCAGTGGCCTAGCACAGATACGCAGTATTTT. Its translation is CASSFGLAGGQWPSTDTQYF.

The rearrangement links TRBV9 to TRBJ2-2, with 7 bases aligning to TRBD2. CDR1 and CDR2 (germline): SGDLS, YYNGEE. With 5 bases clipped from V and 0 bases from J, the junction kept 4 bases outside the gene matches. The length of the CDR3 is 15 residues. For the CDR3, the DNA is TGTGCCAGCAGTACTAGCGTCGCGAACACCGGGGAGCTGTTTTTT. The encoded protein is CASSTSVANTGELFF.

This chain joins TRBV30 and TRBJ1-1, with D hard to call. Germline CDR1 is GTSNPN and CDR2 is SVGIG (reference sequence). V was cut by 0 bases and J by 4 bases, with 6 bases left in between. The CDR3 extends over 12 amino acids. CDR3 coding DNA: TGTGCCTGGAGTGTACATGGCACTGAAGCTTTCTTT. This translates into CAWSVHGTEAFF.

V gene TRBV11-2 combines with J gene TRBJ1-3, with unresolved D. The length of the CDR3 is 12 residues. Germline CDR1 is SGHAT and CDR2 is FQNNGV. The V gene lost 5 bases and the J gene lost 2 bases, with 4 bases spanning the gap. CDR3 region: CASSVTGNTIYF. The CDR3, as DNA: TGTGCCAGCAGCGTCACTGGAAACACCATATATTTT. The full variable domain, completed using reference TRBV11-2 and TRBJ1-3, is EAGVAQSPRYKIIEKRQSVAFWCNPISGHATLYWYQQILGQGPKLLIQFQNNGVVDDSQLPKDRFSAERLKGVDSTLKIQPAKLEDSAVYLCASSVTGNTIYFGEGSWLTVV.

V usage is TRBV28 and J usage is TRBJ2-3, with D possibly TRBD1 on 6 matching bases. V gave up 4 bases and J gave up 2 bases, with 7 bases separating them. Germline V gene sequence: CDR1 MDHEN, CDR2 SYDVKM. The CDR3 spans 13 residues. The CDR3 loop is CASSWTATDTQYF. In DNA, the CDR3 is TGTGCCAGCAGTTGGACAGCCACAGATACGCAGTATTTT. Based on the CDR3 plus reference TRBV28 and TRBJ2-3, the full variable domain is DVKVTQSSRYLVKRTGEKVFLECVQDMDHENMFWYRQDPGLGLRLIYFSYDVKMKEKGDIPEGYSVSREKKERFSLILESASTNQTSMYLCASSWTATDTQYFGPGTRLTVL.

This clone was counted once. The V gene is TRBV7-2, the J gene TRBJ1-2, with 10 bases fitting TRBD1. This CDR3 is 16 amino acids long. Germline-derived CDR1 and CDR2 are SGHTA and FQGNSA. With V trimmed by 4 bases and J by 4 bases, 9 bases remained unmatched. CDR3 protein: CASSWEGDRGLYGYTF. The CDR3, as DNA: TGTGCCAGCAGCTGGGAGGGGGACAGGGGTCTCTATGGCTACACCTTC.

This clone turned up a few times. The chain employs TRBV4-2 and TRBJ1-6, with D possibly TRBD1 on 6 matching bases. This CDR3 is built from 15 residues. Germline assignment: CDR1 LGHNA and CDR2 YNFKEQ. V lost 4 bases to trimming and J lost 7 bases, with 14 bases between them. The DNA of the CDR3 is TGTGCCAGCAGCCCTCTGGTGGGGGCAAATTCACCCCTCCACTTT. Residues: CASSPLVGANSPLHF.

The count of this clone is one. CDR3 sequence: CASSPGLVSPLHF. CDR3 coding DNA: TGTGCCAGCAGCCCGGGACTCGTTTCACCCCTCCACTTT. This chain joins TRBV7-6 and TRBJ1-6, with a possible D match to TRBD1 (5 bases). Trimming stripped 5 bases from V and 9 bases from J, with 11 bases between. This CDR3 is built from 13 residues. Germline V gives CDR1 SGHVS, CDR2 FNYEAQ.

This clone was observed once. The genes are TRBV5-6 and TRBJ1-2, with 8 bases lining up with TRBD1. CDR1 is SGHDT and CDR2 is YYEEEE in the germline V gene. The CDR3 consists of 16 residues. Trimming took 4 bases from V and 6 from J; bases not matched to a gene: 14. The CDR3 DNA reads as TGTGCCAGCAGCCCTAGCCTGACAGGGGCTAAGGATGGCTACACCTTC. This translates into CASSPSLTGAKDGYTF. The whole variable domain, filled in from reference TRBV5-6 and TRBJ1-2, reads DAGVTQSPTHLIKTRGQQVTLRCSPKSGHDTVSWYQQALGQGPQFIFQYYEEEERQRGNFPDRFSGHQFPNYSSELNVNALLLGDSALYLCASSPSLTGAKDGYTFGSGTRLTVV.

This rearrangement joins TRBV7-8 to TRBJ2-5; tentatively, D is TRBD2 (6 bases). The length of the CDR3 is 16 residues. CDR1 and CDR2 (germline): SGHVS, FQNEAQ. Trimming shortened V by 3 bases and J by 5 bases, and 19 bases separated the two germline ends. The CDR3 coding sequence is TGTGCCAGCAGCTTCTCTCGGGGACTGACCGGGGAGACCCAGTACTTC. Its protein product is CASSFSRGLTGETQYF.

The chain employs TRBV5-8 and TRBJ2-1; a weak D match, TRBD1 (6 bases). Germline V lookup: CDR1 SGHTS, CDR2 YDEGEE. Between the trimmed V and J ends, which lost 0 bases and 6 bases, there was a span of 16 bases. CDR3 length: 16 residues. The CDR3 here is CASSLARGRDGNEQFF. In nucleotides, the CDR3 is TGTGCCAGCAGCTTGGCCAGGGGCAGGGATGGCAATGAGCAGTTCTTC.

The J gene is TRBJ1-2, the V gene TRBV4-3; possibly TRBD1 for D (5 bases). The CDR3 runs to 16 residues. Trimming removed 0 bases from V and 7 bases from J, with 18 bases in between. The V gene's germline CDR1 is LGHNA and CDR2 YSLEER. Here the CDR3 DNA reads TGCGCCAGCAGCCAAGAGTTGGCGGCAGGGCCGCGTGGCTACACCTTC. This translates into CASSQELAAGPRGYTF.